These 10 T cell receptor beta chains were sequenced from one sample in a study of regulatory T cells in long-lasting Graves disease. With iRepertoire HTBI primers and Arm-PCR of CDR3 regions, TCR beta libraries were built. TCRdb re-called the multiplex PCR reads with MiXCR, one entry per CDR3 protein. This table holds about 660,000 distinct CDR3 sequences, 30% found once. Noted time point: persistent/refractory GD, antithyroid drugs over 5 years with positive TRAb. PBMC RNA was the source of the TCR library. Sequences were derived from peripheral blood mononuclear cells (PBMCs), sampled when the disease was refractory, from a patient treated with antithyroid drugs. The receptors here all came from a female donor with Graves disease.

This clonotype was found once. The J gene is TRBJ2-1, the V gene TRBV11-2; 7 nucleotides line up with TRBD2. V shed 5 bases and J 2 bases; nucleotides not matched to a gene: 12. Germline CDR1 reads SGHAT; CDR2 reads FQNNGV. The CDR3 totals 17 residues. CDR3 in amino acids: CASSPPSAGYTYNEQFF. For the CDR3, the DNA is TGTGCCAGCAGCCCCCCCTCAGCGGGATACACCTACAATGAGCAGTTCTTC.

V and J are TRBV6-9 and TRBJ1-5; 9 bases align to TRBD1. CDR3 length: 15 amino acids. Germline-derived CDR1 and CDR2 are MNHGY and SVAAGI. With V trimmed by 3 bases and J by 4 bases, 4 bases remained unmatched. The CDR3 bases are TGTGCCAGCAGTTACGGGGGACAGGGTAATCAGCCCCAGCATTTT. This translates into CASSYGGQGNQPQHF.

This clonotype was seen just once. This chain links TRBV3-1 with TRBJ1-4; D unclear. This CDR3 contains 13 residues. The germline V and J ends were trimmed by 0 bases and 8 bases, with 7 bases remaining between them. The germline V gene encodes CDR1 LGHDT and CDR2 YNNKEL (reference sequence). The CDR3, as DNA: TGTGCCAGCAGCCAAGAGCTGGGGGAAAAACTGTTTTTT. This gives the protein CASSQELGEKLFF.

The chain joins TRBV18 to TRBJ1-1, with D maybe TRBD1 (5 bases). Germline loops: CDR1 KGHSH, CDR2 LQKENI. This CDR3 spans 15 amino acids. Trimming took 0 bases from V and 0 from J, leaving 8 bases between them. The CDR3 protein is CASSPPPRVNTEAFF. In nucleotides, the CDR3 is TGTGCCAGCTCACCACCCCCCAGGGTGAACACTGAAGCTTTCTTT. The variable domain in full, completed from reference TRBV18 and TRBJ1-1, reads NAGVMQNPRHLVRRRGQEARLRCSPMKGHSHVYWYRQLPEEGLKFMVYLQKENIIDESGMPKERFSAEFPKEGPSILRIQQVVRGDSAAYFCASSPPPRVNTEAFFGQGTRLTVV.

As for this clonotype: A much more abundant neighbour one base away suggests this may be a read error. The rearrangement links TRBV11-2 to TRBJ2-7, with 11 bases that match TRBD2. The CDR3 sequence is 15 residues long. Germline V gene lookup returns CDR1 SGHAT and CDR2 FQNNGV. V gave up 1 base and J gave up 3 bases; unmatched junction bases: 2. The DNA for the CDR3 is TGTGCCAGCAGCTTAGTACTAGCGGGGGACTACGAGCAGTACTTC. As protein: CASSLVLAGDYEQYF.

This rearrangement joins TRBV27 to TRBJ1-2, with TRBD1 matching over 8 bases. The CDR3 length is 15 residues. V shed 3 bases and J 5 bases; nucleotides not matched to a gene: 8. Germline lookup yields CDR1 MNHEY and CDR2 SMNVEV (reference sequence). CDR3 in amino acids: CASSFSGRGQYGYTF. The CDR3 nucleotides are TGTGCCAGCAGTTTTTCCGGCAGGGGGCAATATGGCTACACCTTC.

The chain has TRBV6-1 and TRBJ1-6; D perhaps matches TRBD1 (5 bases). The CDR3 sequence is 15 residues long. Germline assignment: CDR1 MNHNS and CDR2 SASEGT. V was trimmed by 6 bases and J by 5 bases, leaving 14 bases between them. Written as DNA, the CDR3 is TGTGCCAGCAGCGAGGGGCCTACCGATAATTCACCCCTCCACTTT. Translating it yields CASSEGPTDNSPLHF.

The chain joins TRBV2 to TRBJ2-7; D tentatively fits TRBD1 or TRBD2 (5 bases each). CDR3 length equals 15 residues. V was pared by 5 bases and J by 2 bases, with 16 bases between. Per germline, CDR1 SNHLY and CDR2 FYNNEI. The CDR3, as DNA: TGTGCCAGCAGTCGGGAAAGGACACCTACCTACGAGCAGTACTTC. It specifies CASSRERTPTYEQYF.

This chain connects TRBV20-1 to TRBJ2-2, with 9 nucleotides matching TRBD2. CDR3 length: 14 residues. Germline-derived CDR1 and CDR2 are DFQATT and SNEGSKA (reference sequence). With V trimmed by 6 bases and J by 1 base, 3 bases remained unmatched. As DNA, the CDR3 is TGCAGTGCCATTAGCGGGAGGAACACCGGGGAGCTGTTTTTT. Translated, it gives CSAISGRNTGELFF.

This clonotype appeared many times. This sequence joins TRBV12-3 or TRBV12-4 and TRBJ1-1, with a tentative D call TRBD1 (5 bases). Trimming left V 3 bases short and J 1 base short, with 15 bases between. CDR3 length: 16 amino acids. The CDR3 reads CASSLGLQGQNTEAFF. CDR3 in DNA: TGTGCCAGCAGTTTGGGGTTGCAAGGACAGAACACTGAAGCTTTCTTT.